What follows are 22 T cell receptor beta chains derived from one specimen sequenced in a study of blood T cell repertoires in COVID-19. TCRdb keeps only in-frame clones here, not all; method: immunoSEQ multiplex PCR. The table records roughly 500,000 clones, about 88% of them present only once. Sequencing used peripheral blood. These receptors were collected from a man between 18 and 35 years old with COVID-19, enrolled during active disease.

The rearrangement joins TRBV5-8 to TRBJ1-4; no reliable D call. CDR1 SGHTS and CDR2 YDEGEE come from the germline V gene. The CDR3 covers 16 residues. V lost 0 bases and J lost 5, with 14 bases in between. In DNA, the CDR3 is TGTGCCAGCAGCTTGGGGTCTTCGGGGAAAAATGAAAAACTGTTTTTT. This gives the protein CASSLGSSGKNEKLFF.

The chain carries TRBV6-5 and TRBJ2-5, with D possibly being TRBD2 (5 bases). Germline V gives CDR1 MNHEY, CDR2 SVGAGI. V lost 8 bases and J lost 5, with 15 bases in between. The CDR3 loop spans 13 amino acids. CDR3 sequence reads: CASGGKERETQYF. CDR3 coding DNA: TGTGCCAGCGGAGGCAAAGAAAGGGAGACCCAGTACTTC.

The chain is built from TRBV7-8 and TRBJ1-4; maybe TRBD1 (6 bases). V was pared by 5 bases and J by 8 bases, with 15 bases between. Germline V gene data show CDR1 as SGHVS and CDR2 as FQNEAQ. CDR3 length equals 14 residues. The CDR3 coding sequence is TGTGCCAGCAGCACCGACAGGTTGGGGGAAAAACTGTTTTTT. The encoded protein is CASSTDRLGEKLFF.

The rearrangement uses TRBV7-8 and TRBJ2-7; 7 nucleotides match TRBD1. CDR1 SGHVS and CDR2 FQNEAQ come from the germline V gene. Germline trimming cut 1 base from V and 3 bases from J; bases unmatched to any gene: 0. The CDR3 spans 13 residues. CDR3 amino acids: CASSLGDSYEQYF. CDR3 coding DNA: TGTGCCAGCAGCTTAGGGGACAGCTACGAGCAGTACTTC.

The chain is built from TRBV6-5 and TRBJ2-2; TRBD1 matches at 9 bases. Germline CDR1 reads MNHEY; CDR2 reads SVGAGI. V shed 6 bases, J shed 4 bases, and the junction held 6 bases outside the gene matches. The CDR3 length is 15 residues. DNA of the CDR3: TGTGCCAGCAGAAGGGACAGGGAAATCACCGGGGAGCTGTTTTTT. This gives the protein CASRRDREITGELFF.

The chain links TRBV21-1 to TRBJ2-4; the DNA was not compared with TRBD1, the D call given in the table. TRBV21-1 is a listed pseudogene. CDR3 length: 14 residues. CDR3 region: CASSKSGAKNIQYF. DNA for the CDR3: TGTGCCAGCAGCAAATCAGGGGCCAAAAACATTCAGTACTTC.

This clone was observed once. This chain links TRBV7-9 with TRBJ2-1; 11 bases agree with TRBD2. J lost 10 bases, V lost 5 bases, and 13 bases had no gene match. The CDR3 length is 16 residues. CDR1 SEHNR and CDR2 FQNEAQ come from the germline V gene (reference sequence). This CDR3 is CASSHSTSGRFKEQFF. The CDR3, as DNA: TGTGCCAGCAGCCATAGTACTAGCGGGAGATTCAAGGAGCAGTTCTTC.

CDR3 sequence reads: CASISGLADINEQFF. The CDR3 DNA is TGTGCCAGCATCTCGGGACTAGCGGATATAAATGAGCAGTTCTTC. This chain uses TRBV6-6 with TRBJ2-1; 11 positions agree with TRBD2. CDR1 is MNHNY and CDR2 is SVGAGI in the germline V gene (reference sequence). There are 15 residues in the CDR3. The ends lost 7 bases at V and 7 bases at J; junction bases unmatched: 9.

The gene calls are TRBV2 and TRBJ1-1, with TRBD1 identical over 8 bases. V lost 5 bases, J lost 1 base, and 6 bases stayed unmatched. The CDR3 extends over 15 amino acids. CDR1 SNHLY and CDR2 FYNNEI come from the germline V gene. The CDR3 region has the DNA TGTGCCAGCAGTTTCAGTGGGACAGGGAACACTGAAGCTTTCTTT. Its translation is CASSFSGTGNTEAFF. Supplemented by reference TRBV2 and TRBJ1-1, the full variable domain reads EPEVTQTPSHQVTQMGQEVILRCVPISNHLYFYWYRQILGQKVEFLVSFYNNEISEKSEIFDDQFSVERPDGSNFTLKIRSTKLEDSAMYFCASSFSGTGNTEAFFGQGTRLTVV.

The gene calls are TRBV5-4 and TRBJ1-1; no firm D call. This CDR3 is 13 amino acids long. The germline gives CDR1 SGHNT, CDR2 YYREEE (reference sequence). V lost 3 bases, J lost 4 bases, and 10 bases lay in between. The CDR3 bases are TGTGCCAGCAGCTCGAGTGTCTTCACTGAAGCTTTCTTT. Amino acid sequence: CASSSSVFTEAFF.

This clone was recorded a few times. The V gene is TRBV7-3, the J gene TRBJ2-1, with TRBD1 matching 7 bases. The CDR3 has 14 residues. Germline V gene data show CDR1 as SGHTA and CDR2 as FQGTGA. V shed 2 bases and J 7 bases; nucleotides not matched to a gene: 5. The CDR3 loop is CASSLEGAQNEQFF. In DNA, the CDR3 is TGTGCCAGCAGCTTAGAGGGGGCGCAAAATGAGCAGTTCTTC.

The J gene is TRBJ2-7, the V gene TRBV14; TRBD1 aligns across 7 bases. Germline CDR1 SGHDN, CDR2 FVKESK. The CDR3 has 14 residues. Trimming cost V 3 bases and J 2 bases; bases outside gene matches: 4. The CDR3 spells CASSQDRRPYEQYF. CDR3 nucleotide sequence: TGTGCCAGCAGCCAGGACAGGCGCCCCTACGAGCAGTACTTC.

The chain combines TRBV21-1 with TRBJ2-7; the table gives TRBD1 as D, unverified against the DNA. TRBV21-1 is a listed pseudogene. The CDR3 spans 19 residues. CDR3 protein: CASSKARTGLKWVVYEQYF. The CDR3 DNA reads TGTGCCAGCAGCAAAGCCCGGACAGGCCTGAAGTGGGTTGTCTACGAGCAGTACTTC.

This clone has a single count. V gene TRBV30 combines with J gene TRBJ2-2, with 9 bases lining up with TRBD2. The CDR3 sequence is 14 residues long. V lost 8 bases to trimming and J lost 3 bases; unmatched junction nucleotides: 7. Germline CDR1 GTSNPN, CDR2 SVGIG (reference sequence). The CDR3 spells CARSGRRYTGELFF. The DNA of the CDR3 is TGTGCCAGAAGCGGGAGGAGGTACACCGGGGAGCTGTTTTTT.

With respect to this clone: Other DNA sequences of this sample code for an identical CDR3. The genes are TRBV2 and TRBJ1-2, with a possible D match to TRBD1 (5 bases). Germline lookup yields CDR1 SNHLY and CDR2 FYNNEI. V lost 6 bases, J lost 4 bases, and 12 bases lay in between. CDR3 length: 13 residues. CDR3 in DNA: TGTGCCAGCAGGGTAGCGGGGGGCTATGGCTACACCTTC. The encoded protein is CASRVAGGYGYTF.

The CDR3 loop is CASSQAKNTEAFF. In DNA, the CDR3 is TGCGCCAGCAGCCAAGCTAAGAACACTGAAGCTTTCTTT. The gene calls are TRBV4-1 and TRBJ1-1; D remains unclear. Germline V gene sequence: CDR1 MGHRA, CDR2 YSYEKL. This CDR3 is built from 13 residues. Between the trimmed V and J ends, which lost 1 base and 1 base, there was a span of 4 bases.

CDR3 DNA: TGTGCCAGTCCCCCCGGAGGGGCAGATACGCAGTATTTT. Translation gives CASPPGGADTQYF. The chain is built from TRBV6-5 and TRBJ2-3; the D gene is possibly TRBD2 (6 bases). The CDR3 has 13 residues. Trimming pared 9 bases from V and 4 bases from J, leaving 14 bases between. CDR1 MNHEY and CDR2 SVGAGI come from the germline V gene.

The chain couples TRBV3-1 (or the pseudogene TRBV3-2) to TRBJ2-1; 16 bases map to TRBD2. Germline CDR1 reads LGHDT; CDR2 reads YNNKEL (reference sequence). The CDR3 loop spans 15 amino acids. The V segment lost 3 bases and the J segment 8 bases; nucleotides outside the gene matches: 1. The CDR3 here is CASSHGTSGGDEQFF. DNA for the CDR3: TGTGCCAGCAGCCACGGGACTAGCGGGGGGGATGAGCAGTTCTTC.

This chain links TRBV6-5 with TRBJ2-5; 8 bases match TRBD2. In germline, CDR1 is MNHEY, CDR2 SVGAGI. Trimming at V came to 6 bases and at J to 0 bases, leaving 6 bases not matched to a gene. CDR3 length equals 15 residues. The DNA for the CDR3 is TGTGCCAGCAGCCGTGGCGGGGGGAACCAAGAGACCCAGTACTTC. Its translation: CASSRGGGNQETQYF.

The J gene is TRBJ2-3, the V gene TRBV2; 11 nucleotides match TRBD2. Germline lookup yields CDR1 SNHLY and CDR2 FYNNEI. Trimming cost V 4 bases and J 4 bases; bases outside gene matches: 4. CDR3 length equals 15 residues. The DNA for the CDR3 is TGTGCCAGCAGTGTTGGGACTAGCGGTGCAGATACGCAGTATTTT. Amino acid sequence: CASSVGTSGADTQYF.

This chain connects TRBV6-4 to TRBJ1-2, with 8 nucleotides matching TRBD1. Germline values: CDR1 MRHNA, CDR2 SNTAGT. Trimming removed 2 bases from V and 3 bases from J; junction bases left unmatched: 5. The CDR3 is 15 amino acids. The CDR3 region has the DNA TGTGCCAGCAGTGACCCCACAGGGGGATACTATGGCTACACCTTC. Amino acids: CASSDPTGGYYGYTF.

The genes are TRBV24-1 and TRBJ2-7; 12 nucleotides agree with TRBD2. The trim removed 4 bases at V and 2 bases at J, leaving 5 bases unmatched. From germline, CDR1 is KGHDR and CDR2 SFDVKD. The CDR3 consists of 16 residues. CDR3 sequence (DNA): TGTGCCACCAGTGACCTACTAGCGGGAGGACCCTACGAGCAGTACTTC. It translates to CATSDLLAGGPYEQYF.